The rows below give T cell receptor beta chains drawn from one sample of a study of early T cells in non-severe SARS-CoV-2 infection. TCRdb fed the 5' RACE reads into MiXCR, producing one record per CDR3 protein. The sample lists 50,000 to 80,000 distinct CDR3 sequences; less than 5% were seen once. The sample comprised whole blood. The receptors come from an adult who was a healthcare worker with PCR-confirmed SARS-CoV-2 infection or an uninfected control (not recorded which). CDR3s include the opening cysteine and the closing phenylalanine or tryptophan. The D gene is left open where the match is weak. Clone size is given for some rows only: seen once, a few or many times, or a class if the clone is expanded.

v_call	clone_size	j_call	d_call	cdr3_nt	cdr3_aa
TRBV12-3/TRBV12-4	many	TRBJ2-1	TRBD1	TGTGCCAGCAACCCGGGACAGGGTTTTGAGCAGTTCTTC	CASNPGQGFEQFF
TRBV4-2	many	TRBJ1-1	TRBD1	TGTGCCAGCAGCCAAGATCAGGGGCAGGGGGCAACTGAAGCTTTCTTT	CASSQDQGQGATEAFF
TRBV24-1	few	TRBJ2-1	.	TGTGCCACCAGTGATACCACTACTAGACTCTACGACAATGAGCAGTTCTTC	CATSDTTTRLYDNEQFF
TRBV11-2	few	TRBJ1-4	TRBD1	TGTGCCAGCAGCTCCTTGACAGGGAGGGGGGAAAAACTGTTTTTT	CASSSLTGRGEKLFF
TRBV5-1	many	TRBJ2-5	.	TGCGCCAGCAGCTTCAGCGTCTCTCAAGAGACCCAGTACTTC	CASSFSVSQETQYF
TRBV12-3/TRBV12-4	many	TRBJ2-3	.	TGTGCCAGCAGTGGGCCTACTAGCACAGATACGCAGTATTTT	CASSGPTSTDTQYF
TRBV7-8	few	TRBJ1-6	.	TGTGCCAGCAGCCCGGCGGCCAATAATTCACCCCTCCACTTT	CASSPAANNSPLHF
TRBV9	.	TRBJ2-5	TRBD2	TGTGCCAGCAGCACCTCGAGCGGGGGGCCCCAAGAGACCCAGTACTTC	CASSTSSGGPQETQYF
TRBV15	few	TRBJ2-7	TRBD2	TGTGCCACCAGCGTGGACTTAGCGGGGAACTACGAGCAGTACTTC	CATSVDLAGNYEQYF
TRBV4-3	many	TRBJ2-1	TRBD2	TGCGCCAGCAGCCAAGGTAGCGGGGCCAGGAATGAGCAGTTCTTC	CASSQGSGARNEQFF
TRBV19	few	TRBJ1-5	TRBD1	TGTGCCAGTAGAGGCCAGGGGGTAAATCAGCCCCAGCATTTT	CASRGQGVNQPQHF
TRBV7-3	many	TRBJ2-3	.	TGTGCCAGCAGCTTAAGGAGGGCATCTAGCACAGATACGCAGTATTTT	CASSLRRASSTDTQYF
TRBV12-3/TRBV12-4	.	TRBJ1-4	TRBD1	TGTGCCAGCAGGGCCGGGACAGGGGGAATTAATGAAAAACTGTTTTTT	CASRAGTGGINEKLFF
TRBV3-2	few	TRBJ2-7	.	TGTGCCAGCAGCCTAACCGGGACTAGTTACGAGCAGTACTTC	CASSLTGTSYEQYF
TRBV30	many	TRBJ2-2	.	TGTGCCTGGAGTCTGAACACCGGGGAGCTGTTTTTT	CAWSLNTGELFF
TRBV7-2	many	TRBJ2-5	.	TGTGCCAGCAGCTTAGCGTCGGGCAGGAGGGTTAGGACCCAGTACTTC	CASSLASGRRVRTQYF
TRBV5-5	many	TRBJ2-7	.	TGTGCCAGCATGGGATTTAGAGATGGTGACAGTCGTCCTTACGAGCAGTACTTC	CASMGFRDGDSRPYEQYF
TRBV3-1	.	TRBJ2-7	.	TGTGCCAGCAGCCAAGCAGAATCCGAGCAGTACTTC	CASSQAESEQYF
TRBV19	many	TRBJ1-2	TRBD1	TGTGCCAGTAGTCCGCCGGGACAGCCCTATGGCTACACCTTC	CASSPPGQPYGYTF
TRBV2	many	TRBJ1-4	TRBD1	TGTGCCAGCACCCACCGGACAGGGGGTAATGAAAAACTGTTTTTT	CASTHRTGGNEKLFF
TRBV18	few	TRBJ2-1	.	TGTGCCAGCTCACCACCACAGGTCTTAGGGGATGAGCAGTTCTTC	CASSPPQVLGDEQFF
TRBV10-3	.	TRBJ2-3	TRBD2	TGTGCCATCAGCCCACGGGCTGCGGGGGGCAGCACAGATACGCAGTATTTT	CAISPRAAGGSTDTQYF
TRBV11-2	many	TRBJ2-1	.	TGTGCCAGCAGCTTAGGCTCTGCGGGACAGCTAACTAGGGGGCCTTACAATGAGCAGTTCTTC	CASSLGSAGQLTRGPYNEQFF
TRBV5-1	.	TRBJ2-5	.	TGCGCCAGCAGCACAGACAGTGAGACCCAGTACTTC	CASSTDSETQYF
TRBV6-5	many	TRBJ1-2	.	TGTGCCAGCAGTTCACAGGGTTTCTATGGCTACACCTTC	CASSSQGFYGYTF
TRBV5-1	.	TRBJ2-2	TRBD2	TGCGCCAGCAGCTCTGGACTAGCGGGAGCCTTCGGGGAGCTGTTTTTT	CASSSGLAGAFGELFF
TRBV12-3/TRBV12-4	many	TRBJ2-2	TRBD2	TGTGCCAGCAGTCCGGGACTAGAATCCGGGGAGCTGTTTTTT	CASSPGLESGELFF
TRBV3-1	.	TRBJ2-3	TRBD2	TGTGCCAGCAGCTTTCAAGCGGGAGGTACAGATACGCAGTATTTT	CASSFQAGGTDTQYF
TRBV29-1	few	TRBJ1-3	.	TGCAGCGTTGTAACCGGGGATGGAAACACCATATATTTT	CSVVTGDGNTIYF
TRBV6-5	many	TRBJ1-1	.	TGTGCCAGCAGTCCCGCCCCATCAAGCACTGAAGCTTTCTTT	CASSPAPSSTEAFF
TRBV29-1	few	TRBJ1-1	.	TGCAGCGGCGAGCTGGCCCCGAACACTGAAGCTTTCTTT	CSGELAPNTEAFF
TRBV6-2/TRBV6-3	few	TRBJ2-7	.	TGTGCCAGCAGTTCGGACGGGCACTACGAGCAGTACTTC	CASSSDGHYEQYF
TRBV19	.	TRBJ2-3	.	TGTGCCAGTAGTATGTCAGATACGCAGTATTTT	CASSMSDTQYF
TRBV24-1	.	TRBJ2-1	.	TGTGCCACCAGTGATTTACTCCCCAGCTCCTACAATGGGCAGTTCTTC	CATSDLLPSSYNGQFF
TRBV24-1	many	TRBJ1-2	TRBD1	TGTGCCACCCGGGACAGCGATAACTATGGCTACACCTTC	CATRDSDNYGYTF
TRBV4-2	many	TRBJ2-3	.	TGTGCCAGCAGCCAAGAATTCCAGTACAGCCCAGATACGCAGTATTTT	CASSQEFQYSPDTQYF
TRBV14	few	TRBJ2-5	.	TGTGCCAGCAGCGAATCCTCATGGTACCAAGAGACCCAGTACTTC	CASSESSWYQETQYF
TRBV19	many	TRBJ1-1	.	TGTGCCAGTATATCGACCACTGAAGCTTTCTTT	CASISTTEAFF
TRBV7-9	medium-sized	TRBJ2-4	.	TGTGCCAGCAGCTTAGACGAGGGCAACATTCAGTACTTC	CASSLDEGNIQYF
TRBV20-1	.	TRBJ1-4	TRBD1	TGCAGTGCTAGGATCACCGGGGGACAGGGCTTAGGGGAAAAACTGTTTTTT	CSARITGGQGLGEKLFF
TRBV7-9	many	TRBJ2-1	TRBD2	TGTGCCAGCAGCTCCCCTCGGCTAGCGGGAGGACCCTTATCATACAATGAGCAGTTCTTC	CASSSPRLAGGPLSYNEQFF
TRBV27	.	TRBJ2-5	.	TGTGCCAGCAGTAGCGGGACAGGAGTTATCGTAGAGACCCAGTACTTC	CASSSGTGVIVETQYF
TRBV5-4	few	TRBJ2-5	TRBD2	TGTGCCAGCAGCTTGCAGCGGGATTACCAAGAGACCCAGTACTTC	CASSLQRDYQETQYF
TRBV14	many	TRBJ2-1	TRBD1	TGTGCCAGCAGCCGTTACCGGGACAGGGTTAATGAGCAGTTCTTC	CASSRYRDRVNEQFF
TRBV19	many	TRBJ1-2	.	TGTGCCAGTAGTATAAGAGGTTATGGCTACACCTTC	CASSIRGYGYTF
TRBV15	.	TRBJ2-7	.	TGTGCCACCAGCAAAGGGACATGGATTTACGAGCAGTACTTC	CATSKGTWIYEQYF
TRBV7-9	few	TRBJ2-1	TRBD2	TGTGCCAGCAGCACTAGCGGGAGCCCCGGCGATGAGCAGTTCTTC	CASSTSGSPGDEQFF
TRBV19	few	TRBJ2-7	TRBD1	TGTGCCAGTAGTATTGGACAGGGCGAACCCTACGAGCAGTACTTC	CASSIGQGEPYEQYF
TRBV10-3	many	TRBJ2-7	.	TGTGCCATCAGTGACCTCTACGAGCAGTACTTC	CAISDLYEQYF
TRBV6-1	.	TRBJ1-5	.	TGTGCCAGCGGGGCGGACGGGATTAGCAATCAGCCCCAGCATTTT	CASGADGISNQPQHF
TRBV6-6	many	TRBJ2-7	.	TGTGCCAGCAGTACCGGGGGAGAGCAGTACTTC	CASSTGGEQYF
TRBV7-3	many	TRBJ2-6	.	TGTGCCAGCAGCTTTCAACAGGCTACCAACGTCCTGACTTTC	CASSFQQATNVLTF
TRBV6-1	many	TRBJ2-3	.	TGTGCCAGCAAGACCCAACTAGCCGGTACGCAGTATTTT	CASKTQLAGTQYF
TRBV7-9	many	TRBJ2-3	TRBD2	TGTGCCAGCAGGGGACTAGCGGGGGGAAGAGGGACAGATACGCAGTATTTT	CASRGLAGGRGTDTQYF